This TCR beta chain was recovered during a study of blood T cell repertoires in COVID-19. On the study more broadly: Nucleic acid was either cDNA or gDNA, and it came from T cells, B-cell-depleted T cells, or PBMCs.

Germline V gives CDR1 GTSNPN, CDR2 SVGIG (reference sequence). Deletions cut 4 bases from V and 0 bases from J, with 12 bases between. This CDR3 comprises 14 residues. Assay: immunoSEQ multiplex PCR; the TCRdb copy retains only in-frame clones and omits some. The sample lists approximately 160,000 clones; approximately 80% were seen once. This clonotype was obtained from a man in his forties or fifties who had recovered from COVID-19. The sequenced material came from PBMCs or T cells enriched from blood (not recorded which). The V call is TRBV30, the J call TRBJ1-1, with D perhaps matching TRBD1 (5 bases). The DNA of the CDR3 is TGTGCCTGGAACGCCGGACATTTGAACACTGAAGCTTTCTTT. Its translation: CAWNAGHLNTEAFF.